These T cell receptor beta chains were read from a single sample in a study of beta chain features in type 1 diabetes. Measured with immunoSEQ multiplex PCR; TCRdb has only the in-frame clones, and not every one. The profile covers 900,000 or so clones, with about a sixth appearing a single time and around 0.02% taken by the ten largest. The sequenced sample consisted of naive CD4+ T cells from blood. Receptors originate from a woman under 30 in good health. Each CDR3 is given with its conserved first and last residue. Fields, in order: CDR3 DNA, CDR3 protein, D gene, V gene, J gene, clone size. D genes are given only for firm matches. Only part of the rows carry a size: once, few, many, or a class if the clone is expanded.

TGCGCCAGCAGGGACAGGGCCTACGAGCAGTACTTC	CASRDRAYEQYF	TRBD1	TRBV10-2	TRBJ2-7	once
TGTGCCAGCGCACTAGCGGGGTACGAGCAGTACTTC	CASALAGYEQYF	TRBD2	TRBV28	TRBJ2-7	.
TGTGCCAGCAGCCAAGTAAGCGGTTTGACTAGCGCCTACAATGAGCAGTTCTTC	CASSQVSGLTSAYNEQFF	TRBD2	TRBV7-9	TRBJ2-1	.
TGTGCCAGCAACGGCGGACGAATAAAAGAGACCCAGTACTTC	CASNGGRIKETQYF	.	TRBV5-8	TRBJ2-5	.
TGTGCCAGCAGGTGGACAGCGAACACTGAAGCTTTCTTT	CASRWTANTEAFF	.	TRBV7-3	TRBJ1-1	few
TGTGCCAGCAGTTTCCCTCTACGGACGGAGACTAACTATGGCTACACCTTC	CASSFPLRTETNYGYTF	.	TRBV28	TRBJ1-2	few
TGTGCCAGCAGCTTAGGACTAGCAGGTTCTGGGGCCAACGTCCTGACTTTC	CASSLGLAGSGANVLTF	TRBD2	TRBV27	TRBJ2-6	few
TGTGCCAGCAGCTGGAACAGGGGAGGGACTGAAGCTTTCTTT	CASSWNRGGTEAFF	TRBD1	TRBV7-6	TRBJ1-1	.
TGTGCCAGCAGTTACGGACCGGGAGGCCTTCAGCCCCAGCATTTT	CASSYGPGGLQPQHF	.	TRBV6-5	TRBJ1-5	few
TGCGCCAGCAGCCTCGACCGGGACCTACTTTCAAGGGCTTTCTTT	CASSLDRDLLSRAFF	.	TRBV4-3	TRBJ1-1	.
TGTGCCAGCTCACCACCGGCCGGAGACAATGAGCAGTTCTTC	CASSPPAGDNEQFF	.	TRBV11-2	TRBJ2-1	.
TGTGCCAGCAGCCTACAGGGAACTGAAGCTTTCTTT	CASSLQGTEAFF	.	TRBV5-4	TRBJ1-1	.
TGTGCCACATACGGAAAGAAGGCCCGCTATGGCTACACCTTC	CATYGKKARYGYTF	.	TRBV13	TRBJ1-2	many
TGTGCCAGCAGCTTTACTAGGGCCGGGGAGCTGTTTTTT	CASSFTRAGELFF	.	TRBV14	TRBJ2-2	.
TGTGCCAGCAGAACAGGCTCGAACACCGGGGAGCTGTTTTTT	CASRTGSNTGELFF	.	TRBV28	TRBJ2-2	few
TGTGCCAGCAGTCGACAGGTGCAAGAGACCCAGTACTTC	CASSRQVQETQYF	.	TRBV25-1	TRBJ2-5	once
TGTGCCAGCAGTTTGGTGGCGGGACTCTCCTACGAGCAGTACTTC	CASSLVAGLSYEQYF	.	TRBV27	TRBJ2-7	.
TGTGCCAGCAGCTACGTTTTGGGCGGGACGCACAATGAGCAGTTCTTC	CASSYVLGGTHNEQFF	.	TRBV11-2	TRBJ2-1	few
TGTGCCAGCTCACAACGACTAGCGGGCACAGATACGCAGTATTTT	CASSQRLAGTDTQYF	TRBD2	TRBV18	TRBJ2-3	.
TGTGCCAGCAGTCTTCGGGCAGGCGCTCTGTTTTTT	CASSLRAGALFF	.	TRBV28	TRBJ1-4	.
TGTGCCAGCAGTCCGGACAGGTTGGACGCTTTCTTT	CASSPDRLDAFF	TRBD1	TRBV28	TRBJ1-1	few
TGTGCCAGCAGCTCTAGACGTAGCGGGATGGGTCACATTAACAATGAGCAGTTCTTC	CASSSRRSGMGHINNEQFF	TRBD2	TRBV7-9	TRBJ2-1	few
TGTGCCAGCAGCTTAACAGGTTCCTACAATGAGCAGTTCTTC	CASSLTGSYNEQFF	.	TRBV7-2	TRBJ2-1	.
TGTGCCAGCAGCTTAGCGTGGAGGGGGCGAAACACCGGGGAGCTGTTTTTT	CASSLAWRGRNTGELFF	.	TRBV7-6	TRBJ2-2	.
TGTGCCACCAGCAGCCGGACTACTGGGGCCAACGTCCTGACTTTC	CATSSRTTGANVLTF	.	TRBV15	TRBJ2-6	.
TGTGCCAGCAGTGAAGCGAAAAGGAACATTCAGTACTTC	CASSEAKRNIQYF	.	TRBV2	TRBJ2-4	many
TGTGCCAGCTTGCGAGCGAAGAACACTGAAGCTTTCTTT	CASLRAKNTEAFF	.	TRBV2	TRBJ1-1	.
TGCGCCAGCAGCTCGGGGAGGCGGCCTATTAACAATGAGCAGTTCTTC	CASSSGRRPINNEQFF	.	TRBV5-1	TRBJ2-1	.
TGTGCCAGCAGTGAAGCATGGCCCGAGACCCAGTACTTC	CASSEAWPETQYF	.	TRBV6-1	TRBJ2-5	.
TGTGCCAGCAGTTATCGAAACAGGGAGCACTACGAGCAGTACTTC	CASSYRNREHYEQYF	.	TRBV6-5	TRBJ2-7	.
TGTGCCAGCAGCAGGACAGCAAACACTGAAGCTTTCTTT	CASSRTANTEAFF	.	TRBV25-1	TRBJ1-1	.
TGTGCCAGCAGTGAATTAGCGTATCCCTACGAGCAGTACTTC	CASSELAYPYEQYF	.	TRBV6-1	TRBJ2-7	few
TGTGCCAGCCGGCGCGACGGGACAGATACGCAGTATTTT	CASRRDGTDTQYF	.	TRBV7-9	TRBJ2-3	once
TGTGCCACCAGCAACACAGGGTCTAACTATGGCTACACCTTC	CATSNTGSNYGYTF	.	TRBV15	TRBJ1-2	.
TGTGCCAGCAGCGTACGACTAAAGACCGATGAGCAGTTCTTC	CASSVRLKTDEQFF	.	TRBV5-8	TRBJ2-1	.
TGTGCCAGCAGCTTACGTAATGGCAAAGACTACGAGCAGTACTTC	CASSLRNGKDYEQYF	.	TRBV7-3	TRBJ2-7	.
TGCAGCGGCCTTAGCGGGAGATTTCCCACAGATACGCAGTATTTT	CSGLSGRFPTDTQYF	TRBD2	TRBV29-1	TRBJ2-3	.
TGTGCCACCAGCAGAGACCCTGAATACGAGCAGTACTTC	CATSRDPEYEQYF	.	TRBV15	TRBJ2-7	few
TGTGCCAGCAGGGACGGCTCTGGGGCCAACGTCCTGACTTTC	CASRDGSGANVLTF	.	TRBV27	TRBJ2-6	few
TGTGCCAGCAGCGCCGGGACAGGGTTGAGGGAGACCCAGTACTTC	CASSAGTGLRETQYF	TRBD1	TRBV9	TRBJ2-5	few